This T cell receptor beta chain was documented in a study of shared clonotypes between healthy human individuals. Assay used: immunoSEQ multiplex PCR; TCRdb lists only in-frame clones, some missing. The table includes 1.4 million to 1.5 million clones, roughly 96% detected once. The sequenced sample consisted of naive CD4+ T cells sorted from blood. Subset reported: CD45RA+ positively selected. The sequence came from a man aged 25-40 years in good health.

CDR3 loop: CASSLVSGSYEQYF. As DNA, the CDR3 is TGTGCCAGCAGTTTGGTCTCTGGTTCCTACGAGCAGTACTTC. The V call is TRBV28, the J call TRBJ2-7, with D unresolved. Trimming took off 3 bases at V and 1 base at J, with 10 bases between the two ends. This CDR3 comprises 14 residues. Germline CDR1 reads MDHEN; CDR2 reads SYDVKM.